The 16 T cell receptor beta chains presented below share a single source sample, sequenced in a study of cytomegalovirus exposure and HLA in healthy donors. Primers: 60 Vbeta forward and 13 Jbeta reverse. Repertoires were generated with immunoSEQ multiplex PCR, while TCRdb's copy carries only in-frame clones and drops some. This table holds about 120,000 clones, about three fifths found once. The source material was PBMCs. All receptors derive from a middle-aged woman in good health and CMV-seropositive.

As concerns this clone: Different DNA sequences within this sample yield the same CDR3. This chain links TRBV6-5 with TRBJ1-5, with D possibly TRBD1 on 6 matching bases. CDR1 and CDR2 (germline): MNHEY, SVGAGI. The CDR3 consists of 15 residues. V lost 0 bases and J 1 base, leaving 7 bases between the germline ends. This CDR3 is CASSYSRGSNQPQHF. The DNA of the CDR3 is TGTGCCAGCAGTTACTCGAGGGGGAGCAATCAGCCCCAGCATTTT.

The chain links TRBV19 to TRBJ1-5; maybe TRBD1 (5 bases). There are 13 residues in the CDR3. Germline V gene sequence: CDR1 LNHDA, CDR2 SQIVND (reference sequence). V was shortened by 4 bases and J by 7 bases, with 11 bases between the two germline ends. Here the CDR3 DNA reads TGTGCCAGTAGTACGGGGGTAGGGCAGCCCCAGCATTTT. Its translation: CASSTGVGQPQHF.

The V call is TRBV19, the J call TRBJ2-7; TRBD1 aligns across 8 bases. This CDR3 region has 14 residues. Germline V gene lookup returns CDR1 LNHDA and CDR2 SQIVND (reference sequence). Trimming at V came to 6 bases and at J to 5 bases, leaving 9 bases not matched to a gene. The CDR3 spells CASSKQATGDEQYF. The CDR3 coding sequence is TGTGCCAGTAGCAAACAAGCGACAGGGGACGAGCAGTACTTC.

The chain has TRBV6-1 and TRBJ1-1; D perhaps matches TRBD1 (5 bases). V gave up 7 bases and J gave up 1 base, with 13 bases separating them. Germline V gene sequence: CDR1 MNHNS, CDR2 SASEGT. The CDR3 is 14 residues long. In nucleotides, the CDR3 is TGTGCCAGCAATTCTCCACAGGCGAACACTGAAGCTTTCTTT. Protein sequence: CASNSPQANTEAFF.

The gene calls are TRBV9 and TRBJ2-3; 10 nucleotides line up with TRBD2. With 0 bases clipped from V and 6 bases from J, the junction kept 4 bases outside the gene matches. The CDR3 spans 15 residues. CDR1 is SGDLS, CDR2 YYNGEE, per germline. CDR3 region: CASSVVAGGMDTQYF. CDR3 coding DNA: TGTGCCAGCAGCGTAGTAGCGGGAGGAATGGATACGCAGTATTTT. Filled out from reference TRBV9 and TRBJ2-3, the complete variable domain reads DSGVTQTPKHLITATGQRVTLRCSPRSGDLSVYWYQQSLDQGLQFLIQYYNGEERAKGNILERFSAQQFPDLHSELNLSSLELGDSALYFCASSVVAGGMDTQYFGPGTRLTVL.

This chain uses TRBV29-1 with TRBJ2-7; the match to TRBD2 covers 11 bases. The CDR3 is made up of 14 amino acids. Germline values: CDR1 SQVTM, CDR2 ANQGSEA. V was pared by 6 bases and J by 4 bases, with 8 bases of the junction left unmatched. CDR3: CSVAQTSGVYEQYF. Here the CDR3 DNA reads TGCAGCGTGGCCCAGACTAGCGGGGTTTACGAGCAGTACTTC.

This chain uses TRBV5-1 with TRBJ2-3, with D possibly TRBD1 on 6 matching bases. V lost 6 bases and J lost 0, with 17 bases in between. Germline-derived CDR1 and CDR2 are SGHRS and YFSETQ. This CDR3 has 16 amino acids. In nucleotides, the CDR3 is TGCGCCAGCAAGACGGGACACTCTACTAGCACAGATACGCAGTATTTT. Translated, it gives CASKTGHSTSTDTQYF.

The V and J genes are TRBV4-2 and TRBJ2-2, with D tentatively TRBD2 (6 bases). The CDR3 loop spans 18 amino acids. Germline V CDR1 and CDR2: LGHNA, YNFKEQ. Trimming stripped 3 bases from V and 1 base from J, with 18 bases between. CDR3 loop: CASSHTRPGELNTGELFF. The DNA of the CDR3 is TGTGCCAGCAGCCATACGAGACCGGGGGAACTGAACACCGGGGAGCTGTTTTTT.

The rearrangement links TRBV11-3 to TRBJ2-5; D ambiguous. Trimming stripped 3 bases from V and 0 bases from J, with 5 bases between. Looked up from germline, CDR1 is SGHNT and CDR2 is YENEEA. This CDR3 contains 13 residues. The CDR3 region is CASSLSNQETQYF. The CDR3 DNA is TGTGCCAGCAGCTTGTCCAACCAAGAGACCCAGTACTTC.

This clone was counted between two and nine times. The chain uses TRBV27 and TRBJ2-1; the D gene is possibly TRBD1 (5 bases). CDR1 is MNHEY and CDR2 is SMNVEV in the germline V gene (reference sequence). V was trimmed by 6 bases and J by 4 bases, leaving 19 bases between them. The CDR3 extends over 16 amino acids. The CDR3 DNA sequence: TGTGCCAGCAGAAAAGGGGTGGTTCTCCCTTACAATGAGCAGTTCTTC. Its protein product is CASRKGVVLPYNEQFF.

Remarks on this clone: Mismatch with germline at one junction end may stem from a read error. This rearrangement joins TRBV29-1 to TRBJ1-2; 8 bases map to TRBD1. CDR3 length: 16 amino acids. Germline V gives CDR1 SQVTM, CDR2 ANQGSEA. The DNA for the CDR3 is TGCAGCGTTGAAGATCCCTGGGACAGGACCATTTATGGCTACCCCTTC. It yields the protein CSVEDPWDRTIYGYPF.

This chain connects TRBV29-1 to TRBJ2-5; 8 nucleotides align to TRBD1. This CDR3 has 14 amino acids. J was trimmed by 4 bases and V by 4 bases; bases with no gene match: 8. Germline CDR1 SQVTM, CDR2 ANQGSEA. The CDR3: CSVGRTGSAETQYF. Here the CDR3 DNA reads TGCAGCGTTGGACGGACAGGGTCGGCAGAGACCCAGTACTTC.

This chain uses TRBV27 with TRBJ1-5; 8 nucleotides agree with TRBD1. CDR3 length: 15 residues. With 6 bases clipped from V and 6 bases from J, the junction kept 10 bases outside the gene matches. Germline V gene sequence: CDR1 MNHEY, CDR2 SMNVEV (reference sequence). The CDR3 is CASSSDRGGGQPQHF. The CDR3 bases are TGTGCCAGCAGCTCAGACAGGGGCGGGGGTCAGCCCCAGCATTTT.

This chain joins TRBV2 and TRBJ1-1; D ambiguous. V was clipped by 4 bases and J by 1 base, with 7 bases between them. Germline CDR1 and CDR2: SNHLY and FYNNEI. The CDR3 is 13 amino acids. The CDR3 region has the DNA TGTGCCAGCAGTGGGCAGTGGAACACTGAAGCTTTCTTT. Amino acids: CASSGQWNTEAFF. The full variable domain, completed using reference TRBV2 and TRBJ1-1, is EPEVTQTPSHQVTQMGQEVILRCVPISNHLYFYWYRQILGQKVEFLVSFYNNEISEKSEIFDDQFSVERPDGSNFTLKIRSTKLEDSAMYFCASSGQWNTEAFFGQGTRLTVV.

Concerning this clone: Germline is not matched at one junction end, which may reflect a read error. For the CDR3, the DNA is TGTGCCAGCAGCCAAGGGAGAAACGGCTACCCCTTC. It is translated as CASSQGRNGYPF. The V gene is TRBV16, the J gene TRBJ1-2; no clear D gene. This CDR3 is built from 12 residues. In germline, CDR1 is KGHSY, CDR2 FQNENV.

The J gene is TRBJ2-7, the V gene TRBV4-2; D gene ambiguous. This CDR3 region has 12 residues. V lost 0 bases to trimming and J lost 6 bases, with 6 bases between them. CDR1 and CDR2 (germline): LGHNA, YNFKEQ. CDR3 DNA sequence: TGTGCCAGCAGCCAAGATCCCCGCGAGCAGTACTTC. This gives the protein CASSQDPREQYF.